The clone carrying this T cell receptor (beta chain) was counted at least ten times. These data belong to a study of regulatory T cells in long-lasting Graves disease. Investigators prepared the TCR beta libraries by applying iRepertoire HTBI primers and Arm-PCR of CDR3 regions. TCRdb re-called the multiplex PCR reads through MiXCR, storing one row per CDR3 protein. The sample has a few hundred thousand distinct CDR3 sequences, 15% seen once. V lost 8 bases and J lost 1, with 14 bases in between. The CDR3 sequence is 14 residues long. In germline, CDR1 is LNHDA, CDR2 SQIVND (reference sequence). Time point in this sample: newly diagnosed GD, antithyroid drugs for less than 3 months. Preparation of the TCR library used RNA extracted from PBMCs. These same records also appear under a second study, on T cells in Graves' hyperthyroidism and ophthalmopathy. Per that paper: Stable Graves' hyperthyroidism denoted no ophthalmopathy progression over 18 months. These patients, aged 18 to 65, had recently diagnosed hyperthyroidism lasting under 2 months. Uncontrolled infection, other autoimmune disease, pregnancy or lactation led to exclusion.

This receptor was taken from a woman aged 40 to 50 with Graves disease. Sequencing used peripheral blood mononuclear cells (PBMCs), obtained at new diagnosis, from a patient treated with antithyroid drugs. The chain employs TRBV19 and TRBJ1-1; D gene unclear. CDR3 sequence (DNA): TGTGCCAGTCAGACCGGGCCAGCGAACACTGAAGCTTTCTTT. Amino acids: CASQTGPANTEAFF.